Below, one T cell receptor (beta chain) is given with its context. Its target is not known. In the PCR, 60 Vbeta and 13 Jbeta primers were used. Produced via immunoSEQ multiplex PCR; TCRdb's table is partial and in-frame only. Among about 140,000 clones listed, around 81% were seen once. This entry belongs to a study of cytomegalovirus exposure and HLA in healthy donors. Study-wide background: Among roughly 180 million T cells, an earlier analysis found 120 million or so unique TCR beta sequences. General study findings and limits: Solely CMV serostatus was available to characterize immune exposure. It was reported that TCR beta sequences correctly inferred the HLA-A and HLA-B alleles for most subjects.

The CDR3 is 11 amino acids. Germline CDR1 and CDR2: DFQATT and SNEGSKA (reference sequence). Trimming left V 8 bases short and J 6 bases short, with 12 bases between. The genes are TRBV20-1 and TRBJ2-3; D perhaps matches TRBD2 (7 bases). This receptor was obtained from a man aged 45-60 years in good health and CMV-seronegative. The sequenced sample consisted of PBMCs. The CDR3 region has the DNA TGCAGTCCGCGGGGGCCGGATACGCAGTATTTT. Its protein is CSPRGPDTQYF.